The 23 T cell receptor beta chains listed next were all sequenced from one sample in a study of T-cell reconstitution after alpha-beta-depleted transplantation in children. The library targeted TCRbeta and was prepared with unique molecular identifiers. MiXCR, applied by TCRdb to the PCR reads, yields one record per CDR3 protein. The sample lists approximately 7,000 distinct CDR3 sequences, less than 6% seen once, with roughly 25% in the top ten. The sequencing used PBMCs, mostly from graft donor cells, collected 180 days after TCRalphabeta/CD19-depleted stem cell transplant. The receptors come from a child younger than two who had a stem cell transplant for acute myeloid leukemia, so the T cells may come from the graft donor.

This clonotype is categorized as medium-sized (0.01 to 0.1%). This chain joins TRBV9 and TRBJ1-1, with D uncertain. Looked up from germline, CDR1 is SGDLS and CDR2 is YYNGEE. There are 14 residues in the CDR3. Trimming left V 3 bases short and J 1 base short, with 10 bases between. The DNA of the CDR3 is TGTGCCAGCAGCGCACTCCGGGCGAACACTGAAGCTTTCTTT. As protein: CASSALRANTEAFF.

This clonotype has at least ten counts. The V and J genes are TRBV4-3 and TRBJ2-1; 8 bases agree with TRBD1. The CDR3 covers 16 residues. Germline CDR1 and CDR2: LGHNA and YSLEER. Trimming took 0 bases from V and 7 from J; bases not matched to a gene: 8. Here the CDR3 DNA reads TGCGCCAGCAGCCAAGATTTGCAGGGGGCGCATAATGAGCAGTTCTTC. It specifies CASSQDLQGAHNEQFF.

This clonotype was recorded many times. The chain links TRBV10-1 to TRBJ2-1; D uncertain. The CDR3 consists of 15 residues. Trimming took 3 bases from V and 7 from J, leaving 16 bases between them. From germline, CDR1 is WNHNN and CDR2 SYGVQD (reference sequence). CDR3 residues: CASSEFGIIGNEQFF. The CDR3, as DNA: TGCGCCAGCAGTGAATTCGGTATAATAGGGAATGAGCAGTTCTTC.

This clonotype was picked up many times. This chain connects TRBV18 to TRBJ2-7; 11 bases are shared with TRBD1. The CDR3 covers 16 residues. The junction had 11 bases not matched to a gene; V was cut back by 4 bases and J by 6 bases. The germline gives CDR1 KGHSH, CDR2 LQKENI. The CDR3 region is CASSRNGQGARGEQYF. The CDR3 nucleotides are TGTGCCAGCTCACGAAATGGACAGGGGGCGCGGGGCGAGCAGTACTTC.

This clonotype appeared many times. This rearrangement joins TRBV12-3 or TRBV12-4 to TRBJ1-5; D is unclear. V was clipped by 1 base and J by 5 bases, with 12 bases between them. The CDR3 has 15 residues. CDR3 DNA sequence: TGTGCCAGCAGTTTAGGGCCCCAAGTGGATCAGCCCCAGCATTTT. This codes for CASSLGPQVDQPQHF.

This clonotype is deemed medium-sized. The CDR3 spells CATSDAAAAKNIQYF. In DNA, the CDR3 is TGTGCCACCAGTGATGCCGCTGCAGCCAAAAACATTCAGTACTTC. V is TRBV24-1 and J is TRBJ2-4; D is undetermined. Germline CDR1 is KGHDR and CDR2 is SFDVKD. V shed 3 bases and J shed 0 bases, with 8 bases lying between them. The CDR3 spans 15 residues.

In this sample, this clonotype turned up many times. CDR3 nucleotide sequence: TGTGCCAGCTCACCCGGATTTAACACTGAAGCTTTCTTT. Encoded protein: CASSPGFNTEAFF. V gene TRBV18 combines with J gene TRBJ1-1; D call uncertain. The CDR3 loop spans 13 amino acids. Per germline, CDR1 KGHSH and CDR2 LQKENI. Trimming removed 3 bases from V and 2 bases from J, with 7 bases in between.

Concerning this clonotype: Just one base apart from a much larger clone, this may be a read error. The V and J genes are TRBV3-1 and TRBJ2-1, with 10 bases aligning to TRBD2. Germline V gene lookup returns CDR1 LGHDT and CDR2 YNNKEL (reference sequence). There are 15 residues in the CDR3. CDR3 sequence: CASCQVGLADNEQFF. Written as DNA, the CDR3 is TGTGCCAGCTGCCAAGTCGGACTAGCGGACAATGAGCAGTTCTTC.

The table lists this clonotype with many counts. The chain carries TRBV25-1 and TRBJ1-5; TRBD1 matches 7 bases. The CDR3 is 17 amino acids. Trimming took 4 bases from V and 6 from J; bases not matched to a gene: 15. Germline CDR1 reads MGHDK; CDR2 reads SYGVNS. The CDR3 reads CASSASADRVISQPQHF. CDR3 nucleotides: TGTGCCAGCAGTGCCTCGGCCGACAGGGTAATTAGTCAGCCCCAGCATTTT. Looking up the rest from reference TRBV25-1 and TRBJ1-5 gives the full variable domain: EADIYQTPRYLVIGTGKKITLECSQTMGHDKMYWYQQDPGMELHLIHYSYGVNSTEKGDLSSESTVSRIRTEHFPLTLESARPSHTSQYLCASSASADRVISQPQHFGDGTRLSIL.

This clonotype was picked up many times. This chain connects TRBV7-6 to TRBJ1-6, with TRBD1 identical over 7 bases. The junction had 7 bases not matched to a gene; V was cut back by 1 base and J by 4 bases. This CDR3 comprises 17 residues. Looked up from germline, CDR1 is SGHVS and CDR2 is FNYEAQ. The CDR3 reads CASSLDSGTAYNSPLHF. The CDR3 coding sequence is TGTGCCAGCAGCTTAGACAGCGGGACAGCATATAATTCACCCCTCCACTTT.

Relative to its sample, this clonotype is medium-sized. The CDR3 DNA reads as TGTGCCAGCAGCAAGTTAGCGGGAGCCACCGGGGAGCTGTTTTTT. Its protein is CASSKLAGATGELFF. This sequence joins TRBV21-1 and TRBJ2-2; whether TRBD2, the table's D call, matches the DNA was not checked. TRBV21-1 corresponds to a pseudogene. The CDR3 runs to 15 residues.

This clonotype was counted ten times or more. CDR3 region: CATSRGGGSISSYEQYF. For the CDR3, the DNA is TGTGCCACCAGCAGAGGGGGCGGTAGCATCAGCTCCTACGAGCAGTACTTC. The chain carries TRBV15 and TRBJ2-7, with a possible D match to TRBD1 (5 bases). V was clipped by 1 base and J by 0 bases, with 16 bases between them. In germline, CDR1 is LNHNV, CDR2 YYDKDF (reference sequence). The CDR3 sequence is 17 residues long.

In its sample, this clonotype was seen many times. The V and J genes are TRBV4-2 and TRBJ1-5, with D tentatively TRBD1 (6 bases). Germline assignment: CDR1 LGHNA and CDR2 YNFKEQ. The CDR3 runs to 16 residues. The germline V and J ends were trimmed by 0 bases and 2 bases, with 11 bases remaining between them. CDR3 bases: TGTGCCAGCAGCCAAGACGGGGGGGCGGGCAATCAGCCCCAGCATTTT. It codes for CASSQDGGAGNQPQHF.

By share of the sample, this clonotype is medium-sized. A junction boundary mismatches the germline segment, possibly from a read error. V usage is TRBV10-2 and J usage is TRBJ1-2; D gene uncertain. The germline V gene has CDR1 WSHSY and CDR2 SAAADI. The CDR3 consists of 13 residues. CDR3 sequence reads: CASSDRPKYGYTF. CDR3 coding DNA: TGCGCCAGCAGTGATCGACCTAAATATGGCTACACCTTC.

In its sample, this clonotype ranks as medium-sized (0.01 to 0.1%). This chain links TRBV11-2 with TRBJ2-7; D is perhaps TRBD1 (6 bases). The CDR3 runs to 16 residues. Germline CDR1 and CDR2: SGHAT and FQNNGV. V was pared by 5 bases and J by 1 base, with 18 bases between. In DNA form, the CDR3 reads TGTGCCAGCAGCCGGAGGTCGGCAGGGGCATCCTACGAGCAGTACTTC. Translating it yields CASSRRSAGASYEQYF. Supplemented by reference TRBV11-2 and TRBJ2-7, the full variable domain reads EAGVAQSPRYKIIEKRQSVAFWCNPISGHATLYWYQQILGQGPKLLIQFQNNGVVDDSQLPKDRFSAERLKGVDSTLKIQPAKLEDSAVYLCASSRRSAGASYEQYFGPGTRLTVT.

This clonotype was found many times. The chain is built from TRBV4-2 and TRBJ2-2; TRBD2 is a possible D gene (5 bases). Germline V gene sequence: CDR1 LGHNA, CDR2 YNFKEQ. V lost 4 bases, J lost 2 bases, and 11 bases lay in between. CDR3 length: 15 amino acids. The CDR3 coding sequence is TGTGCCAGCAGCCCTACGGACTTAAACACCGGGGAGCTGTTTTTT. Protein: CASSPTDLNTGELFF.

By sample share, this clonotype is medium-sized. V gene TRBV29-1 combines with J gene TRBJ1-1; 7 bases align to TRBD1. V shed 4 bases and J 1 base; nucleotides not matched to a gene: 3. CDR1 and CDR2 (germline): SQVTM, ANQGSEA. The CDR3 covers 13 residues. This chain's CDR3 is CSVAAGGNTEAFF. For the CDR3, the DNA is TGCAGCGTTGCTGCAGGGGGGAACACTGAAGCTTTCTTT.

Comments on this clonotype: A much more abundant neighbour one base away suggests this may be a read error. The chain has TRBV3-1 and TRBJ2-1, with D perhaps TRBD1 or TRBD2 (5 bases each). This CDR3 contains 17 residues. Germline values: CDR1 LGHDT, CDR2 YNNKEL (reference sequence). V was cut by 2 bases and J by 3 bases, with 17 bases left in between. The CDR3 DNA sequence: TGTGCCAGCAGCCAATCAACGGGACCAGCGCTCTACAATGAGCAGTTCTTC. Protein sequence: CASSQSTGPALYNEQFF.

This clonotype was seen many times. This chain links TRBV6-1 with TRBJ2-1, with TRBD2 identical over 9 bases. The germline gives CDR1 MNHNS, CDR2 SASEGT. CDR3 length: 11 amino acids. The junction had 9 bases not matched to a gene; V was cut back by 8 bases and J by 16 bases. This CDR3 reads CASGSSGRGFF. CDR3 in DNA: TGTGCCAGCGGGAGTAGCGGGAGAGGCTTCTTC.

By share, this clonotype counts as medium-sized. The rearrangement uses TRBV12-3 or TRBV12-4 and TRBJ1-5; a possible D gene is TRBD1 (6 bases). The CDR3 has 15 amino acids. V was clipped by 2 bases and J by 2 bases, with 10 bases between them. CDR3 DNA: TGTGCCAGCAGTTTAATTAGACAGGGCAATCAGCCCCAGCATTTT. Its translation is CASSLIRQGNQPQHF.

By share of the sample, this clonotype is medium-sized. The rearrangement joins TRBV9 to TRBJ2-7; D remains ambiguous. CDR1 is SGDLS and CDR2 is YYNGEE in the germline V gene. V gave up 4 bases and J gave up 1 base, with 12 bases separating them. This CDR3 comprises 14 residues. The CDR3 bases are TGTGCCAGCAGCCGACGATTAACGTCCTACGAGCAGTACTTC. It specifies CASSRRLTSYEQYF.

The sample holds many counts of this clonotype. The chain couples TRBV10-3 to TRBJ1-5; unclear D gene. V gave up 2 bases and J gave up 0 bases, with 2 bases separating them. Germline V lookup: CDR1 ENHRY, CDR2 SYGVKD. The CDR3 has 13 amino acids. The CDR3 here is CAISENSNQPQHF. The CDR3 nucleotides read TGTGCCATCAGTGAGAATAGCAATCAGCCCCAGCATTTT.

This clonotype has ten or more counts. The V and J genes are TRBV28 and TRBJ1-2, with TRBD1 matching 7 bases. Germline assignment: CDR1 MDHEN and CDR2 SYDVKM. V dropped 3 bases and J dropped 4; count of bases not matched to a gene: 5. This CDR3 spans 14 amino acids. CDR3 nucleotide sequence: TGTGCCAGCAGTTTTGGGGCAGGGGGCTATGGCTACACCTTC. Residues: CASSFGAGGYGYTF.